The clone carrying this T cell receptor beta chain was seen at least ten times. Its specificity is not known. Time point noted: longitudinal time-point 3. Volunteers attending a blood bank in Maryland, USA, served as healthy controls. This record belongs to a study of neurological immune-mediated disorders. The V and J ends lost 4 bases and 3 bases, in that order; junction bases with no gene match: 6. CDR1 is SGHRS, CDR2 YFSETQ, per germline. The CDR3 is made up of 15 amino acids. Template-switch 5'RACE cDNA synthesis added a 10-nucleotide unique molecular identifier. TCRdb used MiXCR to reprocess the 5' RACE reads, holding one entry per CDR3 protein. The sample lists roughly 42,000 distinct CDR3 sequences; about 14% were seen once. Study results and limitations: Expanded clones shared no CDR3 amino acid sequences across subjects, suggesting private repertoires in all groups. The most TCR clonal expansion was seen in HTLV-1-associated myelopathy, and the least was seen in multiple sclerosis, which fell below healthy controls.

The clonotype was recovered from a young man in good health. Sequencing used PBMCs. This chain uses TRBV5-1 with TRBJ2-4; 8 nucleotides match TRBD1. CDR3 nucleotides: TGCGCCAGCAGCCTGATGACAGGGGTCAAAAACATTCAGTACTTC. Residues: CASSLMTGVKNIQYF.